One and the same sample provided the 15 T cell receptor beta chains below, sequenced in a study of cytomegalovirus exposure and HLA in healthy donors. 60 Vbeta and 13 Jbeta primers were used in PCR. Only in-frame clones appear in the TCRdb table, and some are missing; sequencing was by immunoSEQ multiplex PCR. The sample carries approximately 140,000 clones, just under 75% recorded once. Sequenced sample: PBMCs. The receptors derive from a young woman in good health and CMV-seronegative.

CDR3 loop: CASTGSQETQYF. In DNA, the CDR3 is TGCGCCAGCACAGGGTCTCAAGAGACCCAGTACTTC. The genes are TRBV10-1 and TRBJ2-5; the D gene is possibly TRBD1 (5 bases). V was clipped by 7 bases and J by 2 bases, with 8 bases between them. Germline values: CDR1 WNHNN, CDR2 SYGVQD (reference sequence). This CDR3 has 12 residues.

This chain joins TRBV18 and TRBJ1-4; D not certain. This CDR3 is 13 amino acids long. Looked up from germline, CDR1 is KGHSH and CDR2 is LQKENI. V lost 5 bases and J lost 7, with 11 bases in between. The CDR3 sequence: CASSAGQPEKLFF. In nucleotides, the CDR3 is TGTGCCAGCTCAGCGGGCCAGCCTGAAAAACTGTTTTTT. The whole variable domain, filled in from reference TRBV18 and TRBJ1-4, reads NAGVMQNPRHLVRRRGQEARLRCSPMKGHSHVYWYRQLPEEGLKFMVYLQKENIIDESGMPKERFSAEFPKEGPSILRIQQVVRGDSAAYFCASSAGQPEKLFFGSGTQLSVL.

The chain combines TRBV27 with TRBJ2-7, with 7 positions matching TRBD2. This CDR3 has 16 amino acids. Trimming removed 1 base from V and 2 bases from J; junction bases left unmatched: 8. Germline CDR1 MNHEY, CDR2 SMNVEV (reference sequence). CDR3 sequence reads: CASSLFASGETYEQYF. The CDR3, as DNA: TGTGCCAGCAGTTTATTCGCTAGCGGCGAAACCTACGAGCAGTACTTC.

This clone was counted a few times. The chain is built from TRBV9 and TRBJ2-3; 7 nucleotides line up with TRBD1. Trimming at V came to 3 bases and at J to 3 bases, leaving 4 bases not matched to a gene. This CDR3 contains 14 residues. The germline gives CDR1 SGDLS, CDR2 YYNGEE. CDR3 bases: TGTGCCAGCAGCGGAAACAGGGGAACAGATACGCAGTATTTT. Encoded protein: CASSGNRGTDTQYF.

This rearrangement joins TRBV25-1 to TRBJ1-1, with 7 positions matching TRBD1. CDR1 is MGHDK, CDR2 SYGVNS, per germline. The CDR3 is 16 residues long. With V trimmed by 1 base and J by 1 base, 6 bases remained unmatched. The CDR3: CASSELKWDRNTEAFF. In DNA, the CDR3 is TGTGCCAGCAGTGAATTAAAATGGGACAGGAACACTGAAGCTTTCTTT.

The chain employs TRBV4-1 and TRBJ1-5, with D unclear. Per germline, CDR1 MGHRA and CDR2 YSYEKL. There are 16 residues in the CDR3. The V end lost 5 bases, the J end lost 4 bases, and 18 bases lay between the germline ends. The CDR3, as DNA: TGCGCCAGCAGCTCTTACGACCGGGGTAGAAATCAGCCCCAGCATTTT. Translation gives CASSSYDRGRNQPQHF.

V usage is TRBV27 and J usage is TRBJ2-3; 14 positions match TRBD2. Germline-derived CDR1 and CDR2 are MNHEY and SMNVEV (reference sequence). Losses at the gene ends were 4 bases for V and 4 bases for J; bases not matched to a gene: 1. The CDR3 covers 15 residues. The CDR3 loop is CASSSGLAGADTQYF. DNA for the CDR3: TGTGCCAGCAGTTCGGGACTAGCGGGGGCAGATACGCAGTATTTT.

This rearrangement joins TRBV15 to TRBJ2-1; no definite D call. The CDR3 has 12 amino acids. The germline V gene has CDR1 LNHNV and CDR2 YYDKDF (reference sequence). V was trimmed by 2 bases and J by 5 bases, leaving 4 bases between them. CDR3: CATSRRDNEQFF. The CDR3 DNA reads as TGTGCCACCAGCAGACGAGACAATGAGCAGTTCTTC.

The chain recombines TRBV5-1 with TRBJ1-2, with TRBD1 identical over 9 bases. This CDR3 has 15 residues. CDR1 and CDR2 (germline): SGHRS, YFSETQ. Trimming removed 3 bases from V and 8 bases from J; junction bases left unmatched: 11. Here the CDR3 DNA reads TGCGCCAGCAGCTCGAACATTGTGGGGACAGGGGGCTACACCTTC. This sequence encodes CASSSNIVGTGGYTF.

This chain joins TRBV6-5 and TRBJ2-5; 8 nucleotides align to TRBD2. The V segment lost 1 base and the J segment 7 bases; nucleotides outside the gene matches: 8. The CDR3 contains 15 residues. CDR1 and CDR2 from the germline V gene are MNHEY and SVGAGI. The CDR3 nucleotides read TGTGCCAGCAGTTACTGGCTAGCGGGTCGAGGGACCCAGTACTTC. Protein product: CASSYWLAGRGTQYF.

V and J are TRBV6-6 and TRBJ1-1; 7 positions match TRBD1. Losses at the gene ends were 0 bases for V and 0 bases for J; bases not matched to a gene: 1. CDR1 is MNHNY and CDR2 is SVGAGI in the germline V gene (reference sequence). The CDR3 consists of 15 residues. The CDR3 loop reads CASSYSGQMNTEAFF. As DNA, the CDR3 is TGTGCCAGCAGTTACTCGGGACAGATGAACACTGAAGCTTTCTTT.

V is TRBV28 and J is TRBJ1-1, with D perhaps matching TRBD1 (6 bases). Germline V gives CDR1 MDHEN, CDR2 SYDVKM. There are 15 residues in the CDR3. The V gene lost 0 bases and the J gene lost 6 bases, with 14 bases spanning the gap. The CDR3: CASSLWGGRLSEAFF. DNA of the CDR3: TGTGCCAGCAGTTTATGGGGGGGGCGTCTCTCTGAAGCTTTCTTT.

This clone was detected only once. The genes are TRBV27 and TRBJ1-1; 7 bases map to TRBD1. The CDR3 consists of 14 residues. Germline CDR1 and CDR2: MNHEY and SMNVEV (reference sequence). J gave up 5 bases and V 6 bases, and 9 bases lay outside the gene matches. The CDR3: CASSPGTAKTEAFF. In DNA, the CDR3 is TGTGCCAGCAGCCCCGGGACAGCCAAGACTGAAGCTTTCTTT.

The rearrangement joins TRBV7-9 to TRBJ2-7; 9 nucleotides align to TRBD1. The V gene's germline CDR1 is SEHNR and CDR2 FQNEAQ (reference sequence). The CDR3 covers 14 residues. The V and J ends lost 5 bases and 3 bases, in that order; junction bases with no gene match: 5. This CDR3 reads CASSPDRGNYEQYV. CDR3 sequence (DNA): TGTGCCAGCAGCCCGGACAGGGGAAACTACGAGCAGTACGTC.

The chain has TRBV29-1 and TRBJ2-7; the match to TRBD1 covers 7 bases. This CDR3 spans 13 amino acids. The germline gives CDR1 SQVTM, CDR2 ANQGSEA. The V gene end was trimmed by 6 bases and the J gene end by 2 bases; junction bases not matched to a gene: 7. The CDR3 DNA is TGCAGCGTCACAGGGGACCAGACCTACGAGCAGTACTTC. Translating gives CSVTGDQTYEQYF.